Below are 31 T cell receptor beta chains sequenced from a single sample in a study of blood T cell repertoires in COVID-19. The repertoire was sequenced with immunoSEQ multiplex PCR; TCRdb's copy has only in-frame clones and lacks some. The sample has about 370,000 clones, around 89% seen once. Sample: PBMCs or T cells enriched from blood (not recorded which). The receptors shown here come from a man aged 18 to 29 who had recovered from COVID-19.

In this sample, this clone turned up once. The rearrangement uses TRBV7-2 and TRBJ2-3, with 7 bases fitting TRBD2. This CDR3 has 15 amino acids. V trimming: 2 bases; J trimming: 2 bases; junction bases outside the gene matches: 4. The V gene's germline CDR1 is SGHTA and CDR2 FQGNSA. The CDR3 is CASSLFREATDTQYF. The CDR3, as DNA: TGTGCCAGCAGCTTATTCCGGGAGGCCACAGATACGCAGTATTTT.

The V and J genes are TRBV18 and TRBJ1-2; TRBD1 matches at 7 bases. The CDR3 is 13 residues long. V was pared by 6 bases and J by 6 bases, with 7 bases of the junction left unmatched. Germline V gene sequence: CDR1 KGHSH, CDR2 LQKENI. CDR3 protein: CASSRTGVDGYTF. In DNA form, the CDR3 reads TGTGCCAGCTCTCGTACAGGGGTGGATGGCTACACCTTC.

The genes are TRBV19 and TRBJ2-7; TRBD2 agrees at 11 bases. The germline V gene has CDR1 LNHDA and CDR2 SQIVND (reference sequence). J lost 1 base, V lost 10 bases, and 6 bases had no gene match. The CDR3 totals 14 residues. In DNA, the CDR3 is TGTGCCACCAAAACTAGCGGGAGTTCCTACGAGCAGTACTTC. Translated: CATKTSGSSYEQYF. The full variable domain, with the rest looked up from reference TRBV19 and TRBJ2-7, is DGGITQSPKYLFRKEGQNVTLSCEQNLNHDAMYWYRQDPGQGLRLIYYSQIVNDFQKGDIAEGYSVSREKKESFPLTVTSAQKNPTAFYLCATKTSGSSYEQYFGPGTRLTVT.

Only a few counts were recorded for this clone. The chain uses TRBV19 and TRBJ1-1; 8 bases line up with TRBD1. The CDR3 has 14 amino acids. Germline CDR1 LNHDA, CDR2 SQIVND (reference sequence). The trim removed 3 bases at V and 5 bases at J, leaving 5 bases unmatched. This CDR3 reads CASSMQGASTEAFF. Here the CDR3 DNA reads TGTGCCAGTAGTATGCAGGGGGCGAGTACTGAAGCTTTCTTT.

This clone was detected only a few times. The V gene is TRBV6-1, the J gene TRBJ2-7; 7 bases are shared with TRBD2. J was trimmed by 4 bases and V by 1 base; bases with no gene match: 10. Germline V lookup: CDR1 MNHNS, CDR2 SASEGT. The CDR3 runs 16 residues. The CDR3 sequence: CASSEGHGGSIYEQYF. CDR3 coding DNA: TGTGCCAGCAGTGAAGGACACGGCGGGAGCATTTACGAGCAGTACTTC.

This chain uses TRBV27 with TRBJ2-7; 8 nucleotides align to TRBD2. The ends lost 5 bases at V and 2 bases at J; junction bases unmatched: 5. Germline lookup yields CDR1 MNHEY and CDR2 SMNVEV (reference sequence). The CDR3 runs 14 residues. DNA for the CDR3: TGTGCCAGCAGTCCGGGGGGGCGGACCTACGAGCAGTACTTC. Its translation: CASSPGGRTYEQYF.

This chain links TRBV27 with TRBJ1-1; TRBD1 matches 9 bases. Germline trimming cut 4 bases from V and 0 bases from J; bases unmatched to any gene: 21. CDR3 size: 21 residues. CDR1 and CDR2 from the germline V gene are MNHEY and SMNVEV (reference sequence). The CDR3: CASSSRGRDRVTFGLNTEAFF. In nucleotides, the CDR3 is TGTGCCAGCAGTTCGCGGGGTAGGGACAGGGTGACATTCGGACTGAACACTGAAGCTTTCTTT.

V gene TRBV19 combines with J gene TRBJ2-1, with a tentative D call TRBD2 (6 bases). V was shortened by 5 bases and J by 2 bases, with 13 bases between the two germline ends. Germline-derived CDR1 and CDR2 are LNHDA and SQIVND (reference sequence). CDR3 length equals 15 residues. The CDR3: CASSGGIKPYNEQFF. The CDR3 nucleotides read TGTGCCAGTAGTGGCGGGATTAAGCCCTACAATGAGCAGTTCTTC.

The rearrangement links TRBV6-5 to TRBJ1-2, with 8 bases aligning to TRBD1. V shed 8 bases and J 4 bases; nucleotides not matched to a gene: 9. The CDR3 extends over 14 amino acids. Germline CDR1 MNHEY, CDR2 SVGAGI. The CDR3: CASGQQGGGYGYTF. The CDR3 nucleotides are TGTGCCAGCGGGCAACAGGGGGGAGGCTATGGCTACACCTTC.

The V and J genes are TRBV5-4 and TRBJ2-1; TRBD2 matches 7 bases. Looked up from germline, CDR1 is SGHNT and CDR2 is YYREEE (reference sequence). Trimming removed 6 bases from V and 6 bases from J; junction bases left unmatched: 15. The CDR3 contains 16 residues. In nucleotides, the CDR3 is TGTGCCAGCACGCTGGGGGGGACTACTCCCCTCAATGAGCAGTTCTTC. It codes for CASTLGGTTPLNEQFF. Using reference TRBV5-4 and TRBJ2-1 for the parts outside the CDR3, the full variable domain is ETGVTQSPTHLIKTRGQQVTLRCSSQSGHNTVSWYQQALGQGPQFIFQYYREEENGRGNFPPRFSGLQFPNYSSELNVNALELDDSALYLCASTLGGTTPLNEQFFGPGTRLTVL.

CDR3 protein: CASRDRPSYNEQFF. Written as DNA, the CDR3 is TGCGCCAGCAGAGACAGGCCCTCCTACAATGAGCAGTTCTTC. The chain couples TRBV5-1 to TRBJ2-1; TRBD1 is a possible D gene (6 bases). CDR3 length equals 14 residues. The V gene's germline CDR1 is SGHRS and CDR2 YFSETQ. Trimming cost V 5 bases and J 0 bases, with 9 bases left between them.

CDR3 protein: CASSQDWAPGYF. The CDR3 DNA follows: TGCGCCAGCAGCCAAGATTGGGCCCCCGGGTACTTC. This chain joins TRBV4-3 and TRBJ2-5, with D uncertain. This CDR3 has 12 amino acids. The V and J ends lost 0 bases and 13 bases respectively, with 12 bases between them. The germline gives CDR1 LGHNA, CDR2 YSLEER.

The CDR3 loop reads CASSQAGGAYGYTF. CDR3 in DNA: TGTGCCAGCAGCCAAGCAGGGGGCGCCTATGGCTACACCTTC. The chain recombines TRBV3-1 (or the pseudogene TRBV3-2) with TRBJ1-2; 8 bases match TRBD1. There are 14 residues in the CDR3. Germline trimming cut 1 base from V and 4 bases from J; bases unmatched to any gene: 2. Germline V gene sequence: CDR1 LGHDT, CDR2 YNNKEL (reference sequence).

The chain uses TRBV7-3 and TRBJ1-2, with D possibly TRBD1 on 5 matching bases. The CDR3 covers 17 residues. Trimming cost V 5 bases and J 1 base, with 20 bases left between them. CDR1 SGHTA and CDR2 FQGTGA come from the germline V gene. The CDR3 sequence: CASSPLGGTEDNYGYTF. The CDR3 region has the DNA TGTGCCAGCAGCCCCCTGGGCGGGACCGAAGATAACTATGGCTACACCTTC.

The chain employs TRBV25-1 and TRBJ2-2, with D perhaps matching TRBD1 (6 bases). The CDR3 totals 16 residues. V lost 3 bases, J lost 1 base, and 12 bases lay in between. In germline, CDR1 is MGHDK, CDR2 SYGVNS. The CDR3 bases are TGTGCCAGCAGTGATCCCTCCAGGGGGAACACCGGGGAGCTGTTTTTT. This sequence encodes CASSDPSRGNTGELFF.

The rearrangement links TRBV19 to TRBJ1-1, with 7 bases matching TRBD1. With 8 bases clipped from V and 1 base from J, the junction kept 4 bases outside the gene matches. The germline V gene has CDR1 LNHDA and CDR2 SQIVND (reference sequence). This CDR3 is 13 amino acids long. CDR3 coding DNA: TGTGCCAGTTCCGGGACAGAGAACACTGAAGCTTTCTTT. Translating it yields CASSGTENTEAFF. Supplemented by reference TRBV19 and TRBJ1-1, the full variable domain reads DGGITQSPKYLFRKEGQNVTLSCEQNLNHDAMYWYRQDPGQGLRLIYYSQIVNDFQKGDIAEGYSVSREKKESFPLTVTSAQKNPTAFYLCASSGTENTEAFFGQGTRLTVV.

The gene calls are TRBV12-3 or TRBV12-4 and TRBJ1-1, with D perhaps TRBD1 (5 bases). With 5 bases removed from V and 0 bases from J, the gap between germline ends came to 7 bases. There are 13 residues in the CDR3. CDR3 DNA sequence: TGTGCCAGCAGTGCACAGGTGAACACTGAAGCTTTCTTT. This translates into CASSAQVNTEAFF.

The chain couples TRBV11-2 to TRBJ2-1; 11 bases map to TRBD2. V was pared by 4 bases and J by 5 bases, with 7 bases of the junction left unmatched. The CDR3 covers 16 residues. Per the germline V gene, CDR1 is SGHAT and CDR2 is FQNNGV. CDR3 sequence reads: CASSSISGGADNEQFF. CDR3 nucleotides: TGTGCCAGCAGCTCAATTAGCGGGGGGGCCGACAATGAGCAGTTCTTC.

This clone is a singleton in its sample. The chain has TRBV5-4 and TRBJ2-7; 7 nucleotides match TRBD2. V trimming: 4 bases; J trimming: 7 bases; junction bases outside the gene matches: 11. Looked up from germline, CDR1 is SGHNT and CDR2 is YYREEE (reference sequence). The CDR3 loop spans 14 amino acids. The CDR3, as DNA: TGTGCCAGCAGCAAACAGGCGGCCGGGGGGGAGCAGTACTTC. This codes for CASSKQAAGGEQYF.

Written as DNA, the CDR3 is TGTGCCAGCACCGACAGACAGAGCAATCAGCCCCAGCATTTT. It codes for CASTDRQSNQPQHF. The chain combines TRBV6-5 with TRBJ1-5, with D possibly matching TRBD1 (5 bases). The V and J ends lost 7 bases and 1 base respectively, with 11 bases between them. The germline V gene encodes CDR1 MNHEY and CDR2 SVGAGI. The CDR3 is 14 residues long.

The rearrangement joins TRBV12-5 to TRBJ2-7; no definite D call. The CDR3 totals 14 residues. V gave up 3 bases and J gave up 2 bases, with 11 bases separating them. Germline V gene lookup returns CDR1 LGHNT and CDR2 FRNRAP. CDR3: CASGFGPEPYEQYF. The CDR3, as DNA: TGTGCTAGTGGTTTTGGGCCCGAGCCCTACGAGCAGTACTTC.

The chain carries TRBV7-8 and TRBJ2-6, with 10 bases matching TRBD2. V shed 3 bases and J 0 bases; nucleotides not matched to a gene: 2. Germline V gene data show CDR1 as SGHVS and CDR2 as FQNEAQ. CDR3 length: 17 amino acids. CDR3 loop: CASSFRLAGSGANVLTF. The CDR3 nucleotides read TGTGCCAGCAGCTTCCGACTAGCGGGCTCTGGGGCCAACGTCCTGACTTTC. The full variable domain, completed using reference TRBV7-8 and TRBJ2-6, is GAGVSQSPRYKVAKRGQDVALRCDPISGHVSLFWYQQALGQGPEFLTYFQNEAQLDKSGLPSDRFFAERPEGSVSTLKIQRTQQEDSAVYLCASSFRLAGSGANVLTFGAGSRLTVL.

The chain uses TRBV9 and TRBJ1-3; 7 positions match TRBD1. This CDR3 is built from 16 residues. With V trimmed by 0 bases and J by 4 bases, 7 bases remained unmatched. Per germline, CDR1 SGDLS and CDR2 YYNGEE. The CDR3 is CASSVETGDRGNTIYF. CDR3 sequence (DNA): TGTGCCAGCAGCGTAGAAACAGGGGATAGGGGAAACACCATATATTTT.

The V and J genes are TRBV2 and TRBJ2-1; 7 positions agree with TRBD2. Per germline, CDR1 SNHLY and CDR2 FYNNEI. V was pared by 7 bases and J by 7 bases, with 4 bases of the junction left unmatched. The CDR3 contains 12 residues. In DNA form, the CDR3 reads TGTGCCAGCACCGGGACTATAAATGAGCAGTTCTTC. Translation gives CASTGTINEQFF.

This chain links TRBV4-1 with TRBJ1-2; TRBD1 matches 7 bases. V lost 1 base and J lost 4; bases outside the gene matches: 9. Per the germline V gene, CDR1 is MGHRA and CDR2 is YSYEKL. The CDR3 has 16 residues. The CDR3 coding sequence is TGCGCCAGCAGCCAAGGGAGGACAGGATCACTCTATGGCTACACCTTC. Translated: CASSQGRTGSLYGYTF.

This clone was counted once. The gene calls are TRBV10-3 and TRBJ2-1; TRBD1 aligns across 9 bases. J gave up 8 bases and V 4 bases, and 9 bases lay outside the gene matches. The V gene's germline CDR1 is ENHRY and CDR2 SYGVKD. This CDR3 has 15 amino acids. The CDR3: CAISGTGQGGDEQFF. CDR3 sequence (DNA): TGTGCCATCAGTGGAACGGGACAGGGTGGCGATGAGCAGTTCTTC.

J is TRBJ2-5 and V is TRBV15; D gene uncertain. V lost 0 bases and J lost 5, with 7 bases in between. Germline lookup yields CDR1 LNHNV and CDR2 YYDKDF (reference sequence). This CDR3 contains 13 residues. The DNA for the CDR3 is TGTGCCACCAGCAGAGATTTCGGGGAGACCCAGTACTTC. Translating gives CATSRDFGETQYF.

The rearrangement links TRBV9 to TRBJ2-5; TRBD1 matches 9 bases. The CDR3 has 15 residues. The germline CDR1 and CDR2 sequences are SGDLS and YYNGEE. The ends lost 0 bases at V and 4 bases at J; junction bases unmatched: 4. CDR3 nucleotides: TGTGCCAGCAGCGTAGACGCGGGACAGGGAGAGACCCAGTACTTC. Translated, it gives CASSVDAGQGETQYF.

This clone was counted a single time. The V gene is TRBV5-1, the J gene TRBJ2-7; perhaps TRBD2 as D (6 bases). Deletions cut 5 bases from V and 2 bases from J, with 17 bases between. There are 15 residues in the CDR3. CDR1 and CDR2 from the germline V gene are SGHRS and YFSETQ. The CDR3 region has the DNA TGCGCCAGCAGGCCTCCCGGAGGGGTAACCTACGAGCAGTACTTC. It codes for CASRPPGGVTYEQYF.

The sample holds one count of this clone. The chain has TRBV3-1 (or the pseudogene TRBV3-2) and TRBJ1-1; no firm D call. Trimming removed 2 bases from V and 0 bases from J, with 7 bases in between. This CDR3 spans 14 amino acids. Germline V gives CDR1 LGHDT, CDR2 YNNKEL (reference sequence). CDR3 sequence: CASSQQVMNTEAFF. DNA of the CDR3: TGTGCCAGCAGCCAACAGGTTATGAACACTGAAGCTTTCTTT.

The chain uses TRBV7-8 and TRBJ2-1; 7 bases align to TRBD2. The CDR3 loop spans 14 amino acids. V was pared by 9 bases and J by 6 bases, with 11 bases of the junction left unmatched. Per the germline V gene, CDR1 is SGHVS and CDR2 is FQNEAQ. CDR3 sequence: CARFAGDYSNEQFF. CDR3 sequence (DNA): TGTGCCAGATTTGCTGGGGACTACTCCAATGAGCAGTTCTTC. Together with reference TRBV7-8 and TRBJ2-1, the CDR3 gives the full variable domain: GAGVSQSPRYKVAKRGQDVALRCDPISGHVSLFWYQQALGQGPEFLTYFQNEAQLDKSGLPSDRFFAERPEGSVSTLKIQRTQQEDSAVYLCARFAGDYSNEQFFGPGTRLTVL.